This T cell receptor (beta chain) was sequenced for a study of T cell responses to AZD1222 COVID-19 vaccine. Across the study: Combined were second doses at about 4 or about 12 weeks. Study-wide results and caveats: Baseline seropositivity occurred in only a handful of AZD1222 recipients. Two doses of AZD1222 preceded a rise in Spike-specific TCR breadth and depth. Most donors were white British, females outnumbered males, and clonal diversity was possibly underestimated.

Sequencing used immunoSEQ multiplex PCR; TCRdb keeps in-frame clones, though not all of them. Of about 180,000 clones in the sample, roughly nine tenths were seen once. The CDR3 is 13 residues long. CDR1 and CDR2 (germline): MGHRA, YSYEKL. The V and J ends lost 5 bases and 1 base respectively, with 8 bases between them. Regarding this clone: What it binds is not known.

The receptor's source is an adult in good health. This sequence joins TRBV4-1 and TRBJ2-5, with D unclear. The sequencing used peripheral blood, collected on day 0 of AZD1222 vaccination. CDR3 bases: TGCGCCAGCAGCGCCTCGGGCCAAGAGACCCAGTACTTC. Translation: CASSASGQETQYF.